This TCR beta chain originates from a study of shared clonotypes between healthy human individuals. Germline trimming cut 2 bases from V and 1 base from J; bases unmatched to any gene: 15. The CDR3 is made up of 20 amino acids. Germline CDR1 LGHNA, CDR2 YNFKEQ. Repertoires were generated with immunoSEQ multiplex PCR, while TCRdb's copy carries only in-frame clones and drops some. Of about 1.1 million clones in the sample, around three quarters were seen once. The V gene is TRBV4-2, the J gene TRBJ2-1; 9 nucleotides agree with TRBD2. The sample consisted of memory CD4+ T cells from PBMCs. Specified subset: CD45RA-negative fraction. This sequence originates from a man between 18 and 29 years old in good health. Some clones in this sample may be carry-over from other donors' samples. DNA for the CDR3: TGTGCCAGCAGCCAATGGGCGGGGACTACGCGGGAGGGGTCCTACAATGAGCAGTTCTTC. This gives the protein CASSQWAGTTREGSYNEQFF.